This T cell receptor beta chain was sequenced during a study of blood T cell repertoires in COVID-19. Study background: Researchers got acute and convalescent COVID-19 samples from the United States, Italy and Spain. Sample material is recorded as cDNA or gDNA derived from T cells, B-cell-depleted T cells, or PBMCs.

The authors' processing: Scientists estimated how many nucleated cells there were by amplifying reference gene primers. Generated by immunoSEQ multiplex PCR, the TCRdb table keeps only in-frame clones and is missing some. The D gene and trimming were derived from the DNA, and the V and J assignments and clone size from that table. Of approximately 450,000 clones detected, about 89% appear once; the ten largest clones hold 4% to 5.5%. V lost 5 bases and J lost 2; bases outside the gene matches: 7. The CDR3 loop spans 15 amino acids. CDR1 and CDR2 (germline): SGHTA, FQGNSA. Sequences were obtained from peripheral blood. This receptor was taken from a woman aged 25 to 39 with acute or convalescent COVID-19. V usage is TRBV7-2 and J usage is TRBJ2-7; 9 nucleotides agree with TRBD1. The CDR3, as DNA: TGTGCCAGCAGCGGAAGGGACAGGGTAACCTACGAGCAGTACTTC. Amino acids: CASSGRDRVTYEQYF.